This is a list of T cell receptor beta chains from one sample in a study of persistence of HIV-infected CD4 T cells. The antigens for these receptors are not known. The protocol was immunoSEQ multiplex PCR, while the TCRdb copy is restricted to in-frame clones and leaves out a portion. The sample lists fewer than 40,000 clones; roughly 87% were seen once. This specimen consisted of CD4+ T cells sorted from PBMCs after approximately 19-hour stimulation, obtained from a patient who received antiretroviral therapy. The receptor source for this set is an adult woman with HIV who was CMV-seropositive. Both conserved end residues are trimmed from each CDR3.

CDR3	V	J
ASRIQENTEAF	TRBV7-2	TRBJ1-1
ASSSKTGGTTGELF	TRBV5-1	TRBJ2-2
ATLTTNSYEQY	TRBV6-5	TRBJ2-7
ASSSGTGLAAAF	TRBV7-9	TRBJ1-1
ASSIPGLYEQY	TRBV19	TRBJ2-7
AWSVGAQGANEKLF	TRBV30	TRBJ1-4
ASSPGTVLRVDEQY	TRBV7-3	TRBJ2-7
ASSLAGQNNQPQH	TRBV19	TRBJ1-5
ASSPNPGQGNSPLH	TRBV18	TRBJ1-6
SARVSSNEKLF	TRBV29-1	TRBJ1-4
ASGGESGFGNTIY	TRBV2	TRBJ1-3
ASSRTGDTEAF	TRBV6-5	TRBJ1-1
ASASREQY	TRBV7-8	TRBJ2-7
ASSLYRGGAMDEQF	TRBV7-9	TRBJ2-1
ASSPGQGSLYGYT	TRBV19	TRBJ1-2
ASNPRLAGSTDTQY	TRBV21-1	TRBJ2-3
ASSSLGSTGELF	TRBV6-5	TRBJ2-2
ASSQESPFLAGSTDTQY	TRBV4-1	TRBJ2-3